The source of this TCR beta chain is a study of response to subunit inactivated influenza vaccine. With regard to this clonotype: Antigen: not known.

TCRdb reanalysed the RT-PCR reads using MiXCR and keeps one entry per CDR3 protein. The data hold about 540,000 distinct CDR3 sequences, with around 15% observed a single time. Whole-study findings and limits: Each seasonal influenza vaccination, the authors suggested, recruits few new T cells.

Germline V lookup: CDR1 DFQATT, CDR2 SNEGSKA (reference sequence). The CDR3 runs to 15 residues. Trimming stripped 2 bases from V and 4 bases from J, with 17 bases between. The material sequenced was PBMCs from blood, taken less than 13 days after vaccination. This rearrangement joins TRBV20-1 to TRBJ2-5, with D tentatively TRBD2 (5 bases). This TCR was recovered from a man aged 50 to 59 who received an inactivated influenza vaccine. CDR3 DNA: TGCAGTGCTAGATCGGGCGGCCTTGGGAGAGAGACCCAGTACTTC. Translated: CSARSGGLGRETQYF.